The next 28 T cell receptor beta chains were all read from a single sample in a study of long-term antiretroviral therapy in people with HIV. Investigators performed immunoSEQ version v3.0 at survey level. Sequencing was performed with immunoSEQ multiplex PCR; in TCRdb, only in-frame clones are kept and a portion is missing. The sample yields about 24,000 clones, about nine tenths seen once. This sample comprised unsorted PBMCs, obtained 1.8 years before starting antiretroviral therapy. The origin of the receptors is a man aged 50-60 years with HIV.

This clone showed up just once. The chain links TRBV7-8 to TRBJ1-5, with TRBD1 identical over 9 bases. The CDR3 spans 15 residues. V was clipped by 1 base and J by 5 bases; unmatched bases: 3. Germline lookup yields CDR1 SGHVS and CDR2 FQNEAQ. Written as DNA, the CDR3 is TGTGCCAGCAGCTTAGGAACAGGGGGCGATCAGCCCCAGCATTTT. Amino acid sequence: CASSLGTGGDQPQHF.

This chain uses TRBV28 with TRBJ1-2, with 7 bases fitting TRBD1. Germline trimming cut 6 bases from V and 4 bases from J; bases unmatched to any gene: 8. The CDR3 extends over 14 amino acids. Germline CDR1 reads MDHEN; CDR2 reads SYDVKM. The CDR3 DNA follows: TGTGCCAGCAGGGCCCAAGGGGGCGTCTATGGCTACACCTTC. This codes for CASRAQGGVYGYTF.

This chain connects TRBV5-7 to TRBJ2-3, with D hard to call. TRBV5-7 is flagged as an ORF with uncertain function. Trimming took off 0 bases at V and 1 base at J, with 6 bases between the two ends. This CDR3 spans 14 amino acids. DNA of the CDR3: TGTGCCAGCAGCTTGGCCAAGGGCACAGATACGCAGTATTTT. It translates to CASSLAKGTDTQYF.

The gene calls are TRBV11-2 and TRBJ1-2; D is perhaps TRBD1 (6 bases). Looked up from germline, CDR1 is SGHAT and CDR2 is FQNNGV. The CDR3 is 12 residues long. The V end was cut by 5 bases, the J end by 5 bases, with 9 bases between. CDR3 region: CASSPQGYGYTF. DNA for the CDR3: TGTGCCAGCAGCCCACAGGGTTATGGCTACACCTTC. Full variable domain (rest looked up from reference TRBV11-2 and TRBJ1-2): EAGVAQSPRYKIIEKRQSVAFWCNPISGHATLYWYQQILGQGPKLLIQFQNNGVVDDSQLPKDRFSAERLKGVDSTLKIQPAKLEDSAVYLCASSPQGYGYTFGSGTRLTVV.

V is TRBV14 and J is TRBJ2-5; 11 nucleotides agree with TRBD1. Trimming removed 0 bases from V and 3 bases from J; junction bases left unmatched: 6. The germline V gene encodes CDR1 SGHDN and CDR2 FVKESK. The CDR3 extends over 17 amino acids. The CDR3 protein is CASSQDLGGQGEETQYF. The CDR3 nucleotides are TGTGCCAGCAGCCAAGATCTAGGGGGACAGGGGGAAGAGACCCAGTACTTC.

This chain joins TRBV5-4 and TRBJ1-1, with D possibly being TRBD1 (5 bases). The V and J ends lost 6 bases and 3 bases respectively, with 12 bases between them. CDR3 length equals 13 residues. Germline V lookup: CDR1 SGHNT, CDR2 YYREEE (reference sequence). This CDR3 is CASTAGAHTEAFF. Written as DNA, the CDR3 is TGTGCCAGCACCGCTGGGGCACACACTGAAGCTTTCTTT. The full variable domain, rest sourced from reference TRBV5-4 and TRBJ1-1, is ETGVTQSPTHLIKTRGQQVTLRCSSQSGHNTVSWYQQALGQGPQFIFQYYREEENGRGNFPPRFSGLQFPNYSSELNVNALELDDSALYLCASTAGAHTEAFFGQGTRLTVV.

V gene TRBV29-1 combines with J gene TRBJ2-3; D is uncertain. The CDR3 sequence is 15 residues long. Germline CDR1 SQVTM, CDR2 ANQGSEA. V shed 1 base and J shed 0 bases, with 11 bases lying between them. CDR3 protein: CSVEAASPSTDTQYF. The CDR3 region has the DNA TGCAGCGTTGAAGCGGCCTCCCCTAGCACAGATACGCAGTATTTT.

The rearrangement links TRBV30 to TRBJ2-2, with a tentative D call TRBD2 (5 bases). CDR1 and CDR2 from the germline V gene are GTSNPN and SVGIG (reference sequence). CDR3 length equals 13 residues. In nucleotides, the CDR3 is TGTGCGGCGAGCGGAACGAACACCGGGGAGCTGTTTTTT. It translates to CAASGTNTGELFF.

This clone showed up just once. The V and J genes are TRBV19 and TRBJ1-1; the match to TRBD1 covers 7 bases. The V gene's germline CDR1 is LNHDA and CDR2 SQIVND (reference sequence). The CDR3 is 13 amino acids. With 6 bases clipped from V and 8 bases from J, the junction kept 9 bases outside the gene matches. This CDR3 reads CASSKNWDSEAFF. In DNA form, the CDR3 reads TGTGCCAGTAGCAAAAATTGGGACAGCGAAGCTTTCTTT.

This chain joins TRBV5-1 and TRBJ2-2, with 9 bases identical to TRBD1. The CDR3 sequence is 16 residues long. The germline V gene encodes CDR1 SGHRS and CDR2 YFSETQ. The trim removed 4 bases at V and 4 bases at J, leaving 8 bases unmatched. CDR3 bases: TGCGCCAGCAGCCCGTCTGGGACAGGGCTCACCGGGGAGCTGTTTTTT. Translated: CASSPSGTGLTGELFF. The variable domain in full, completed from reference TRBV5-1 and TRBJ2-2, reads KAGVTQTPRYLIKTRGQQVTLSCSPISGHRSVSWYQQTPGQGLQFLFEYFSETQRNKGNFPGRFSGRQFSNSRSEMNVSTLELGDSALYLCASSPSGTGLTGELFFGEGSRLTVL.

V usage is TRBV14 and J usage is TRBJ1-2; 9 bases are shared with TRBD1. Trimming cost V 0 bases and J 6 bases; bases outside gene matches: 11. The CDR3 is 17 residues long. CDR1 SGHDN and CDR2 FVKESK come from the germline V gene. The CDR3 is CASSQDGGQGSVDGYTF. The CDR3 DNA follows: TGTGCCAGCAGCCAAGATGGTGGACAGGGGAGCGTGGATGGCTACACCTTC.

V usage is TRBV19 and J usage is TRBJ2-7, with D perhaps given as TRBD1 or TRBD2 (5 bases each). Germline lookup yields CDR1 LNHDA and CDR2 SQIVND (reference sequence). The CDR3 has 13 amino acids. V was trimmed by 3 bases and J by 5 bases, leaving 11 bases between them. In DNA form, the CDR3 reads TGTGCCAGTAGTATTAGGGACGGACACGAGCAGTACTTC. Amino acids: CASSIRDGHEQYF.

This clone showed up just a few times. The chain uses TRBV5-6 and TRBJ1-1; TRBD1 is a possible D gene (5 bases). This CDR3 contains 14 residues. V dropped 0 bases and J dropped 4 bases, with 10 bases sitting between them. The germline gives CDR1 SGHDT, CDR2 YYEEEE. The CDR3 coding sequence is TGTGCCAGCAGCTTGGAAGTGAGGGGCACTGAAGCTTTCTTT. Translation gives CASSLEVRGTEAFF.

This clone was seen a few times. This chain joins TRBV28 and TRBJ2-1; D remains unclear. Germline V lookup: CDR1 MDHEN, CDR2 SYDVKM. CDR3 size: 13 residues. The germline V and J ends were trimmed by 3 bases and 5 bases, with 8 bases remaining between them. CDR3 nucleotides: TGTGCCAGCAGTTTTCTGGGAAACAATGAGCAGTTCTTC. Translated: CASSFLGNNEQFF.

The chain links TRBV4-2 to TRBJ2-2; D ambiguous. V lost 4 bases and J 1 base, leaving 10 bases between the germline ends. The V gene's germline CDR1 is LGHNA and CDR2 YNFKEQ. The CDR3 runs 15 residues. The CDR3 loop reads CASSPNSGNTGELFF. As DNA, the CDR3 is TGTGCCAGCAGCCCGAACTCGGGGAACACCGGGGAGCTGTTTTTT.

V usage is TRBV5-1 and J usage is TRBJ1-4, with TRBD1 identical over 7 bases. Germline assignment: CDR1 SGHRS and CDR2 YFSETQ. Losses at the gene ends were 5 bases for V and 0 bases for J; bases not matched to a gene: 4. The CDR3 runs 15 residues. CDR3 region: CASRLQGATNEKLFF. CDR3 sequence (DNA): TGCGCCAGCAGACTTCAGGGGGCAACTAATGAAAAACTGTTTTTT.

In this sample, this clone turned up once. The junction departs from germline at one end; a sequencing error may be responsible. The chain employs TRBV6-1 and TRBJ1-1; D is uncertain. CDR3 length: 13 residues. Germline V gene data show CDR1 as MNHNS and CDR2 as SASEGT. CDR3 loop: CANSASLNTEAFF. CDR3 DNA sequence: TGTGCCAACAGTGCCTCCCTGAACACTGAAGCTTTCTTT.

This clone was picked up one time. CDR3 region: CASSYPGTGSEQYF. The CDR3 bases are TGTGCCAGCAGTTACCCTGGGACTGGCAGCGAGCAGTACTTC. The rearrangement uses TRBV6-5 and TRBJ2-7, with D maybe TRBD2 (6 bases). Deletions cut 2 bases from V and 6 bases from J, with 14 bases between. This CDR3 has 14 amino acids. CDR1 is MNHEY and CDR2 is SVGAGI in the germline V gene.

The chain links TRBV28 to TRBJ1-2, with D unclear. The CDR3 loop spans 10 amino acids. Germline V CDR1 and CDR2: MDHEN, SYDVKM. Trimming took 3 bases from V and 6 from J, leaving 2 bases between them. The CDR3 loop is CASSFNGYTF. The CDR3 coding sequence is TGTGCCAGCAGTTTCAATGGCTACACCTTC.

The V call is TRBV6-1, the J call TRBJ2-2; 8 positions match TRBD2. V lost 7 bases, J lost 4 bases, and 5 bases stayed unmatched. Germline lookup yields CDR1 MNHNS and CDR2 SASEGT. The length of the CDR3 is 14 residues. CDR3 loop: CASTIRGGTGELFF. CDR3 DNA sequence: TGTGCCAGCACAATACGGGGGGGCACCGGGGAGCTGTTTTTT.

V is TRBV13 and J is TRBJ2-7; 15 nucleotides agree with TRBD2. The CDR3 loop spans 22 amino acids. After removal of 1 base from V and 5 bases from J, the junction contained 21 bases not matched to a gene. The germline CDR1 and CDR2 sequences are PRHDT and FYEKMQ (reference sequence). The CDR3 nucleotides read TGTGCCAGCAGCTTAGTCTCGCGTAACGGACTAGCGGGAGGGCCGATAGTCGACGAGCAGTACTTC. Amino acid sequence: CASSLVSRNGLAGGPIVDEQYF.

The chain recombines TRBV5-1 with TRBJ2-2, with D perhaps matching TRBD1 (6 bases). There are 14 residues in the CDR3. Trimming left V 7 bases short and J 2 bases short, with 12 bases between. The germline V gene encodes CDR1 SGHRS and CDR2 YFSETQ. The CDR3 protein is CASARDTNTGELFF. The CDR3, as DNA: TGCGCCAGCGCCCGGGACACAAACACCGGGGAGCTGTTTTTT.

V and J are TRBV5-1 and TRBJ2-2; no clear D gene. The CDR3 sequence is 14 residues long. Germline CDR1 and CDR2: SGHRS and YFSETQ. Trimming took 6 bases from V and 0 from J, leaving 9 bases between them. The CDR3 bases are TGCGCCAGCAAACCCGAGACGAACACCGGGGAGCTGTTTTTT. It codes for CASKPETNTGELFF. The complete variable domain, with remaining parts taken from reference TRBV5-1 and TRBJ2-2, reads KAGVTQTPRYLIKTRGQQVTLSCSPISGHRSVSWYQQTPGQGLQFLFEYFSETQRNKGNFPGRFSGRQFSNSRSEMNVSTLELGDSALYLCASKPETNTGELFFGEGSRLTVL.

This chain joins TRBV30 and TRBJ1-1; a weak D match, TRBD1 (6 bases). This CDR3 has 15 residues. Trimming cost V 4 bases and J 5 bases, with 20 bases left between them. The germline gives CDR1 GTSNPN, CDR2 SVGIG (reference sequence). CDR3 nucleotide sequence: TGTGCCTGGAACGCCCCCGGTCAGGGGAAAACTGAAGCTTTCTTT. This translates into CAWNAPGQGKTEAFF.

Only one count was recorded for this clone. The chain recombines TRBV7-8 with TRBJ1-4, with a weak D call TRBD1 (6 bases). Germline V gene sequence: CDR1 SGHVS, CDR2 FQNEAQ. Trimming stripped 5 bases from V and 3 bases from J, with 19 bases between. The CDR3 has 17 residues. The CDR3 loop reads CASSRPVRGAANEKLFF. The CDR3, as DNA: TGTGCCAGCAGCCGCCCCGTGAGGGGGGCTGCTAATGAAAAACTGTTTTTT.

This rearrangement joins TRBV4-2 to TRBJ2-5; 8 bases agree with TRBD1. The CDR3 runs 14 residues. The V and J ends lost 1 base and 5 bases, in that order; junction bases with no gene match: 3. In germline, CDR1 is LGHNA, CDR2 YNFKEQ. CDR3 residues: CASSQGTGLETQYF. CDR3 in DNA: TGTGCCAGCAGCCAAGGGACAGGGTTGGAGACCCAGTACTTC.

This clone was counted once. Relative to the germline gene, one junction end is altered; a read error may explain this. The chain is built from TRBV27 and TRBJ1-5, with D uncertain. The CDR3 runs 16 residues. Germline V gene lookup returns CDR1 MNHEY and CDR2 SMNVEV (reference sequence). The CDR3 region is CASSLFGISSDQPQHF. The CDR3 DNA follows: TGTGCCAGCAGTTTATTTGGGATTTCGAGCGATCAACCCCAGCATTTT.

The rearrangement joins TRBV5-1 to TRBJ2-3, with 8 bases matching TRBD1. The CDR3 loop spans 14 amino acids. The germline V gene encodes CDR1 SGHRS and CDR2 YFSETQ. V trimming: 3 bases; J trimming: 8 bases; junction bases outside the gene matches: 8. The CDR3 bases are TGCGCCAGCAGCTCGGGACAGGCCCTTGGTACGCAGTATTTT. This translates into CASSSGQALGTQYF.